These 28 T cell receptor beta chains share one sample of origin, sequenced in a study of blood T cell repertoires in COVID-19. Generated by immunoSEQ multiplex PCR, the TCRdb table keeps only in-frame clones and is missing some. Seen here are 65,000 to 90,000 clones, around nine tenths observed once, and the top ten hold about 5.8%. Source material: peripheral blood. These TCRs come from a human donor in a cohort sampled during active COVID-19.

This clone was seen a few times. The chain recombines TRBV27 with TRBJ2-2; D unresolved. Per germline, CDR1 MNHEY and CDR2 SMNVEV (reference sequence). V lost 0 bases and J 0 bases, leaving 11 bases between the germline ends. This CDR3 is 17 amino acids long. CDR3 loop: CASSLSRQHANTGELFF. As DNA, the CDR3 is TGTGCCAGCAGTTTATCGAGGCAACACGCGAACACCGGGGAGCTGTTTTTT.

CDR3 sequence (DNA): TGTGCCAGCTCACCGACCCAGGGGAGGGGCACTGAAGCTTTCTTT. This codes for CASSPTQGRGTEAFF. The chain combines TRBV18 with TRBJ1-1; TRBD1 might be the D (6 bases). In germline, CDR1 is KGHSH, CDR2 LQKENI. The CDR3 loop spans 15 amino acids. V was trimmed by 3 bases and J by 4 bases, leaving 15 bases between them.

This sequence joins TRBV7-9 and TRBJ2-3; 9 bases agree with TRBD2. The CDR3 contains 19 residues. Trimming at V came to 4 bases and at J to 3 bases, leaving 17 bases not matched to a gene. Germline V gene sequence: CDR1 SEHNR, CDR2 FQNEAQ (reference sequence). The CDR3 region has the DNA TGTGCCAGCAGCTCCCGGCTTCTTCATTCGACTAGCGGAACAGATACGCAGTATTTT. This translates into CASSSRLLHSTSGTDTQYF.

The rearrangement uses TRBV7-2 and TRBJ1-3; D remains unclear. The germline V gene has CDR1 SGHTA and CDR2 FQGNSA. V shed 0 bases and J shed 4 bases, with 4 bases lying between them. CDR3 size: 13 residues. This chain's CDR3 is CASSLARGNTIYF. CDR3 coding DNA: TGTGCCAGCAGCTTAGCGAGGGGAAACACCATATATTTT.

Here the CDR3 reads CASSIVQAGGSEETQYF. The CDR3 DNA sequence: TGTGCCAGTAGTATAGTGCAGGCAGGGGGTTCAGAAGAGACCCAGTACTTC. The chain links TRBV19 to TRBJ2-5; 7 bases are a match to TRBD1. The CDR3 covers 17 residues. With 1 base clipped from V and 3 bases from J, the junction kept 11 bases outside the gene matches. Germline lookup yields CDR1 LNHDA and CDR2 SQIVND (reference sequence).

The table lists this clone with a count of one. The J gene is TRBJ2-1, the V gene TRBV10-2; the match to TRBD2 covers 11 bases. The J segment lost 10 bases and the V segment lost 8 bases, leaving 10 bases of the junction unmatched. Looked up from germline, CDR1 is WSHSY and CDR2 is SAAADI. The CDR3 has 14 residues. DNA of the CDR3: TGCGCCAGCGGGGTAGCGGGGGGGCCGGGCGAGCAGTTCTTC. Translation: CASGVAGGPGEQFF.

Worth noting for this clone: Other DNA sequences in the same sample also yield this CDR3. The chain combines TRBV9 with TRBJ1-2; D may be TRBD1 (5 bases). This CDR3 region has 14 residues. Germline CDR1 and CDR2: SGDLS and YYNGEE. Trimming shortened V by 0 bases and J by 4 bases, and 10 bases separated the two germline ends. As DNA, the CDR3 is TGTGCCAGCAGCGTAGGGCAGGGTTCCTATGGCTACACCTTC. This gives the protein CASSVGQGSYGYTF.

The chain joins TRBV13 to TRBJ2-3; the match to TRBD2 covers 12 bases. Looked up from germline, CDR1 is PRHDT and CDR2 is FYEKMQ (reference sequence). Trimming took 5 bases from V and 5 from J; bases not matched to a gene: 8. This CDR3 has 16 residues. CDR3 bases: TGTGCCAGCAGCCACACTACTAGCGGGGGGAGAGATACGCAGTATTTT. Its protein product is CASSHTTSGGRDTQYF.

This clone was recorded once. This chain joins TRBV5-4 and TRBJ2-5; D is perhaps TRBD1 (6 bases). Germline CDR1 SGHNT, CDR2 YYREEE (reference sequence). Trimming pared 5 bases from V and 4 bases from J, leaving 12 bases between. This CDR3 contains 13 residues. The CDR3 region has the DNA TGTGCCAGCAGTCAGCTAGGGGGAGAGACCCAGTACTTC. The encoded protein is CASSQLGGETQYF. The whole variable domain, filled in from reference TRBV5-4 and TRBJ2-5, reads ETGVTQSPTHLIKTRGQQVTLRCSSQSGHNTVSWYQQALGQGPQFIFQYYREEENGRGNFPPRFSGLQFPNYSSELNVNALELDDSALYLCASSQLGGETQYFGPGTRLLVL.

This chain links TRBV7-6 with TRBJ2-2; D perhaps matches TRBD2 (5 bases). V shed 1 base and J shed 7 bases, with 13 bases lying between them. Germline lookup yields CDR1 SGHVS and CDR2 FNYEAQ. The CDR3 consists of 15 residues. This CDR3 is CASSLVPGMGGELFF. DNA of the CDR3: TGTGCCAGCAGCTTAGTACCGGGGATGGGCGGGGAGCTGTTTTTT. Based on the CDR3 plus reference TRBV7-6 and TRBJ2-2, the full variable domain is GAGVSQSPRYKVTKRGQDVALRCDPISGHVSLYWYRQALGQGPEFLTYFNYEAQQDKSGLPNDRFSAERPEGSISTLTIQRTEQRDSAMYRCASSLVPGMGGELFFGEGSRLTVL.

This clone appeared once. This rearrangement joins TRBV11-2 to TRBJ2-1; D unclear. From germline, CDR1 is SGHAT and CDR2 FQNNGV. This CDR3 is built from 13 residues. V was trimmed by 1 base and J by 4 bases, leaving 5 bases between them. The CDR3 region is CASSLAQYNEQFF. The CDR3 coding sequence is TGTGCCAGCAGCTTAGCCCAGTACAATGAGCAGTTCTTC.

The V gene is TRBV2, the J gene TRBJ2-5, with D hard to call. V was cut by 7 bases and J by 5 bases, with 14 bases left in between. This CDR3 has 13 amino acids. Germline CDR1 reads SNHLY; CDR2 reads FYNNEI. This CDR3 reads CASTLFSPETQYF. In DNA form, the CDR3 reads TGTGCCAGCACTCTTTTCTCCCCGGAGACCCAGTACTTC.

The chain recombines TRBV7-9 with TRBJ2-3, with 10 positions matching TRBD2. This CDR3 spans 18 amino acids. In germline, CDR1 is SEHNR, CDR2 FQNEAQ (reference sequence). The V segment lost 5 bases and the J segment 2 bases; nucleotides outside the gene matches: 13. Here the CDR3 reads CASSAPRRLAGATDTQYF. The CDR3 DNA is TGTGCCAGCAGCGCACCCCGGCGGCTAGCGGGGGCCACAGATACGCAGTATTTT.

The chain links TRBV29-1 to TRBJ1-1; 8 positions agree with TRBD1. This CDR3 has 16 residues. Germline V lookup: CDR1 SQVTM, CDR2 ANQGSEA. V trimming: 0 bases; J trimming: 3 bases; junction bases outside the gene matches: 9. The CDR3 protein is CSVEDPDRERHTEAFF. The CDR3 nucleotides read TGCAGCGTTGAAGATCCGGACAGGGAGAGGCACACTGAAGCTTTCTTT.

CDR3 nucleotides: TGTGCCAGCAGCTTAGATCCCCCAGGGACTGGAAACACCATATATTTT. Amino acids: CASSLDPPGTGNTIYF. The chain couples TRBV11-2 to TRBJ1-3, with D possibly TRBD1 on 5 matching bases. The CDR3 contains 16 residues. The germline gives CDR1 SGHAT, CDR2 FQNNGV. V was pared by 0 bases and J by 2 bases, with 11 bases between.

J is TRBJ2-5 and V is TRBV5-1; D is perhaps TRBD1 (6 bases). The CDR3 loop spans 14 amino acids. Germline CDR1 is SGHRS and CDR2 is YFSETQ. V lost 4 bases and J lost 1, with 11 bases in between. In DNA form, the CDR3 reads TGCGCCAGCAGCCCACGGACAGTCCAAGAGACCCAGTACTTC. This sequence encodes CASSPRTVQETQYF.

CDR3 in DNA: TGTGCCAGCAGCCCTGATGGTCCTAGCGGCTACGAGCAGTACTTC. Protein product: CASSPDGPSGYEQYF. This chain links TRBV13 with TRBJ2-7; TRBD2 aligns across 7 bases. The CDR3 consists of 15 residues. The trim removed 5 bases at V and 3 bases at J, leaving 10 bases unmatched. The V gene's germline CDR1 is PRHDT and CDR2 FYEKMQ (reference sequence).

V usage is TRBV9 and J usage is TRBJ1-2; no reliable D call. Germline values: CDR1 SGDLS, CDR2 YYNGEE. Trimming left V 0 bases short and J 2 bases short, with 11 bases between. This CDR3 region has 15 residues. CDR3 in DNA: TGTGCCAGCAGCGTAGGAGCGGAACCCAACTATGGCTACACCTTC. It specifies CASSVGAEPNYGYTF.

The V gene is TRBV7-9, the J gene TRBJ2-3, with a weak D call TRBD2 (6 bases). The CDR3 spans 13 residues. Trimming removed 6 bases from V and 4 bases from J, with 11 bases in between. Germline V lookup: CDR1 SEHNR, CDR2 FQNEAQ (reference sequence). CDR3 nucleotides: TGTGCCAGCAGTGGGACTTGGTCAGATACGCAGTATTTT. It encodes CASSGTWSDTQYF.

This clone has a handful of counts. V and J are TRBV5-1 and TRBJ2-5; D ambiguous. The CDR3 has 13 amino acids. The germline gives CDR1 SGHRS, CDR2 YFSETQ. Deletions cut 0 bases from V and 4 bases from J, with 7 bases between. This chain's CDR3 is CASSLDSPETQYF. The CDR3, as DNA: TGCGCCAGCAGCTTGGACAGCCCAGAGACCCAGTACTTC.

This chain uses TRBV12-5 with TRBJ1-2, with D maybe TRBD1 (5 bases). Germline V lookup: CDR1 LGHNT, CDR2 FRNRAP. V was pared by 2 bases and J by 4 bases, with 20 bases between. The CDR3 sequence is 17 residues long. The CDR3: CASGLPETEVGGYGYTF. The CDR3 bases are TGTGCTAGTGGTTTGCCTGAAACCGAAGTGGGGGGCTATGGCTACACCTTC.

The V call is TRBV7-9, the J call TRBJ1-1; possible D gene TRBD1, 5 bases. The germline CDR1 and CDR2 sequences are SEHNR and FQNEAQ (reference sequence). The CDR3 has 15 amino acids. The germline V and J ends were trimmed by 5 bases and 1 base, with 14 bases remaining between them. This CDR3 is CASSLWTTQNTEAFF. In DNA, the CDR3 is TGTGCCAGCAGCCTTTGGACAACCCAGAACACTGAAGCTTTCTTT.

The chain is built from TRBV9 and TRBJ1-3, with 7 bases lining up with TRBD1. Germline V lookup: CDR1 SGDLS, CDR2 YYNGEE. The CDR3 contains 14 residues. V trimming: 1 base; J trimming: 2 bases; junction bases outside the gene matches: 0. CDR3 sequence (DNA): TGTGCCAGCAGCGTACAGGGGGCTGGAAACACCATATATTTT. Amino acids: CASSVQGAGNTIYF.

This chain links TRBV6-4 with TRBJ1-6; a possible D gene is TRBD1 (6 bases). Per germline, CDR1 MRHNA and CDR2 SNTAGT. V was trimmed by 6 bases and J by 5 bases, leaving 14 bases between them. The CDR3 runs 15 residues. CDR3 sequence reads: CASSRGGSNNSPLHF. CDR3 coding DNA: TGTGCCAGCAGCAGAGGGGGATCCAATAATTCACCCCTCCACTTT.

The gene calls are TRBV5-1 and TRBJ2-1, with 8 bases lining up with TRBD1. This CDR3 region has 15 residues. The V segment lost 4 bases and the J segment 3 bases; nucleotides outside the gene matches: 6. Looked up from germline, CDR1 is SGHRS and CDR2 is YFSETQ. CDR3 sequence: CASSQGQGNYNEQFF. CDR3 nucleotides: TGCGCCAGCAGCCAAGGACAGGGAAACTACAATGAGCAGTTCTTC.

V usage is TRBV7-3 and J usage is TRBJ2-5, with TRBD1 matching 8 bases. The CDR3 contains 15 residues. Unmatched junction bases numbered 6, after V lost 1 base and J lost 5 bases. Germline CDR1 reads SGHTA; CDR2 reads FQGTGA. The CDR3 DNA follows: TGTGCCAGCAGCTTAAAGACAGGGGATGGGGAGACCCAGTACTTC. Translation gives CASSLKTGDGETQYF.

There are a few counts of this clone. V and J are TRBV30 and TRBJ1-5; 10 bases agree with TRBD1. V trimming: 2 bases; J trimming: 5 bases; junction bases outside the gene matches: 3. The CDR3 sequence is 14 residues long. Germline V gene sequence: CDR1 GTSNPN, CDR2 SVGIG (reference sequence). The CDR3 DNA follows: TGTGCCTGGAGTCCAGGACAGGGGGATCAGCCCCAGCATTTT. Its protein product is CAWSPGQGDQPQHF. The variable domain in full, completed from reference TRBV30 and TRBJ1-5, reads SQTIHQWPATLVQPVGSPLSLECTVEGTSNPNLYWYRQAAGRGLQLLFYSVGIGQISSEVPQNLSASRPQDRQFILSSKKLLLSDSGFYLCAWSPGQGDQPQHFGDGTRLSIL.

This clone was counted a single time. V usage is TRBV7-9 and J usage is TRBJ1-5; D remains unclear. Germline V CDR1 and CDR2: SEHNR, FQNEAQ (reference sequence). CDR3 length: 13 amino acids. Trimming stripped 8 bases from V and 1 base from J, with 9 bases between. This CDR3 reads CASQTASNQPQHF. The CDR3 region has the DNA TGTGCCAGCCAGACTGCGAGCAATCAGCCCCAGCATTTT.